Here is one TCR beta chain with its context. This CDR3 spans 13 amino acids. The data derive from a study of OX40 agonist ivuxolimab in advanced cancers. This table comes from immunoSEQ multiplex PCR, and its TCRdb copy is limited to in-frame clones, with some not included. The table lists around 90,000 clones, approximately 90% of them singletons. Sequenced here: CD4+ or CD8+ T cells sorted from blood, sampled in a trial of the OX40 agonist ivuxolimab. The sequence was obtained from an adult with an advanced solid tumor such as melanoma, head and neck, liver or kidney cancer. The chain links TRBV21-1 to TRBJ1-1. TRBV21-1 is a listed pseudogene. The CDR3 spells CASTQTENTEAFF. DNA for the CDR3: TGTGCCAGCACCCAGACCGAGAACACTGAAGCTTTCTTT.